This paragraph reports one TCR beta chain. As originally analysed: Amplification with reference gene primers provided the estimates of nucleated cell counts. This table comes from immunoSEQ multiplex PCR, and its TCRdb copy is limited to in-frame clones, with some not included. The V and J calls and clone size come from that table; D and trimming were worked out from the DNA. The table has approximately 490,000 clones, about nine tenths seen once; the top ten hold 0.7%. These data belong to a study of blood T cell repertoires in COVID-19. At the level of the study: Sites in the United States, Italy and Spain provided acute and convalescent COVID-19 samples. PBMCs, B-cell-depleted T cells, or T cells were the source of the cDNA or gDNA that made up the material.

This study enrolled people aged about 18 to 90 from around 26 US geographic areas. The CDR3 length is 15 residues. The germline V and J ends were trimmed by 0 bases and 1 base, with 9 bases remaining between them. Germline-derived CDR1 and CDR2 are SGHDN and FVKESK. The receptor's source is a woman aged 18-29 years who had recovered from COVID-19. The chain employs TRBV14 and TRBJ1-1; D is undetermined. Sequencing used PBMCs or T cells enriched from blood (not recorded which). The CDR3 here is CASSQESQANTEAFF. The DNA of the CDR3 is TGTGCCAGCAGCCAAGAGAGTCAAGCGAACACTGAAGCTTTCTTT. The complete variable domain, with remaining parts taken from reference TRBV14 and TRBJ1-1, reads EAGVTQFPSHSVIEKGQTVTLRCDPISGHDNLYWYRRVMGKEIKFLLHFVKESKQDESGMPNNRFLAERTGGTYSTLKVQPAELEDSGVYFCASSQESQANTEAFFGQGTRLTVV.